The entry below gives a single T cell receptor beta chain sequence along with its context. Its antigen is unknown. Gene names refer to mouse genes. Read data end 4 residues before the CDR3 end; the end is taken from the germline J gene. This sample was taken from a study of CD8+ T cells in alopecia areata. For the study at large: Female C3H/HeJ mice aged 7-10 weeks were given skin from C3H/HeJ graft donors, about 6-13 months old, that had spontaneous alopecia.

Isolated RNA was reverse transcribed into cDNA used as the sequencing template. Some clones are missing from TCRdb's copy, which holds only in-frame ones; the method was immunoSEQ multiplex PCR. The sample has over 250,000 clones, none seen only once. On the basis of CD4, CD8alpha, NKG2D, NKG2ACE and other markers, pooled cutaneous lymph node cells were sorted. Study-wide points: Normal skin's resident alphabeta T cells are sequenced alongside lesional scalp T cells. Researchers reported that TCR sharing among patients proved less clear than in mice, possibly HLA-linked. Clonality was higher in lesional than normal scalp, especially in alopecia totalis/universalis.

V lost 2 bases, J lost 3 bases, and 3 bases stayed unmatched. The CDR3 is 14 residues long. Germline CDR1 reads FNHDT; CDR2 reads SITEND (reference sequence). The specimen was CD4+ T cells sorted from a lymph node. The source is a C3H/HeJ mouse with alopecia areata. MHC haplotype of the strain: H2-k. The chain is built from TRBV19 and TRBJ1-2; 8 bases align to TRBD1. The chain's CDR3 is CASSMTGEHSDYTF. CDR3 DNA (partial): TGTGCCAGCAGTATGACAGGGGAGCACTCC.